These 16 T cell receptor beta chains originate from one sample sequenced in a study of blood T cell repertoires in COVID-19. Measured with immunoSEQ multiplex PCR; TCRdb has only the in-frame clones, and not every one. The table lists roughly 250,000 clones, 80% to 90% of them singletons. Sequencing input: peripheral blood. These receptors all stem from a woman aged 70 to 79 with acute or convalescent COVID-19.

V gene TRBV12-3 or TRBV12-4 combines with J gene TRBJ2-7; 10 bases match TRBD1. This CDR3 spans 13 amino acids. J gave up 5 bases and V 7 bases, and 5 bases lay outside the gene matches. CDR3 loop: CASMGQGYHEQYF. The CDR3, as DNA: TGTGCCAGCATGGGACAGGGGTACCACGAGCAGTACTTC.

V gene TRBV29-1 combines with J gene TRBJ1-1, with no clear D. Germline CDR1 reads SQVTM; CDR2 reads ANQGSEA. V was cut by 0 bases and J by 10 bases, with 12 bases left in between. The CDR3 is 12 residues long. The CDR3 sequence is CSVEERSRRAFF. CDR3 coding DNA: TGCAGCGTTGAAGAACGCTCCCGGAGAGCTTTCTTT.

The V call is TRBV3-1 (or the pseudogene TRBV3-2), the J call TRBJ2-4; TRBD1 might be the D (5 bases). From germline, CDR1 is LGHDT and CDR2 YNNKEL (reference sequence). Trimming removed 1 base from V and 8 bases from J, with 15 bases in between. The CDR3 runs to 15 residues. In nucleotides, the CDR3 is TGTGCCAGCAGCCAAGCCCGGACATTGTGGGACATTCAGTACTTC. It is translated as CASSQARTLWDIQYF.

This chain links TRBV28 with TRBJ1-3; D is unclear. This CDR3 has 16 amino acids. With 7 bases removed from V and 1 base from J, the gap between germline ends came to 17 bases. CDR1 is MDHEN, CDR2 SYDVKM, per germline. The CDR3: CASTSYNRVSGNTIYF. CDR3 DNA sequence: TGTGCCAGCACCTCTTACAATCGGGTGTCTGGAAACACCATATATTTT. The full variable domain, rest sourced from reference TRBV28 and TRBJ1-3, is DVKVTQSSRYLVKRTGEKVFLECVQDMDHENMFWYRQDPGLGLRLIYFSYDVKMKEKGDIPEGYSVSREKKERFSLILESASTNQTSMYLCASTSYNRVSGNTIYFGEGSWLTVV.

The chain couples TRBV19 to TRBJ1-1, with D tentatively TRBD1 (6 bases). Germline V lookup: CDR1 LNHDA, CDR2 SQIVND (reference sequence). The length of the CDR3 is 15 residues. The V gene lost 5 bases and the J gene lost 0 bases, with 13 bases spanning the gap. CDR3 amino acids: CASSSQGLLNTEAFF. Written as DNA, the CDR3 is TGTGCCAGTAGTTCTCAGGGGCTACTGAACACTGAAGCTTTCTTT.

CDR3: CASSSTGASYEQYF. The DNA for the CDR3 is TGTGCCAGCAGTTCAACAGGGGCGTCCTACGAGCAGTACTTC. The chain carries TRBV5-4 and TRBJ2-7; 7 nucleotides line up with TRBD1. Germline CDR1 and CDR2: SGHNT and YYREEE (reference sequence). The ends lost 5 bases at V and 1 base at J; junction bases unmatched: 6. The CDR3 is 14 amino acids.

This rearrangement joins TRBV5-6 to TRBJ2-7; D possibly corresponds to TRBD1 (5 bases). The germline V gene has CDR1 SGHDT and CDR2 YYEEEE. V lost 4 bases and J 5 bases, leaving 16 bases between the germline ends. This CDR3 is built from 14 residues. Written as DNA, the CDR3 is TGTGCCAGCAGCGGAATCAGGGTTCGCGACGAGCAGTACTTC. It codes for CASSGIRVRDEQYF.

The chain employs TRBV28 and TRBJ1-2; TRBD1 aligns across 7 bases. Per the germline V gene, CDR1 is MDHEN and CDR2 is SYDVKM. This CDR3 comprises 12 residues. Losses at the gene ends were 2 bases for V and 7 bases for J; bases not matched to a gene: 1. CDR3 region: CASSLTGVGYTF. The DNA of the CDR3 is TGTGCCAGCAGTTTAACAGGGGTTGGCTACACCTTC.

The chain recombines TRBV12-3 or TRBV12-4 with TRBJ1-1; D is undetermined. Trimming took 5 bases from V and 5 from J, leaving 12 bases between them. CDR3 length: 13 residues. DNA of the CDR3: TGTGCCAGCAGTCCCCGGGGAGGAACTGAAGCTTTCTTT. It is translated as CASSPRGGTEAFF.

The CDR3 DNA is TGTGCCAGCAGCCCGCGACTAGCGGGGGGCACAGATACGCAGTATTTT. The encoded protein is CASSPRLAGGTDTQYF. The chain recombines TRBV7-9 with TRBJ2-3, with 12 bases that match TRBD2. Germline V lookup: CDR1 SEHNR, CDR2 FQNEAQ (reference sequence). V trimming: 5 bases; J trimming: 1 base; junction bases outside the gene matches: 4. CDR3 length: 16 amino acids.

The gene calls are TRBV5-4 and TRBJ2-2; 9 nucleotides align to TRBD1. Germline-derived CDR1 and CDR2 are SGHNT and YYREEE (reference sequence). This CDR3 is 16 amino acids long. V dropped 4 bases and J dropped 4; count of bases not matched to a gene: 8. DNA of the CDR3: TGTGCCAGCAGCACCAGGACAGGGGTTTCCACCGGGGAGCTGTTTTTT. Encoded protein: CASSTRTGVSTGELFF.

Remarks on this clone: The sample holds other DNA sequences that translate to the same CDR3. J is TRBJ1-1 and V is TRBV3-1 (or the pseudogene TRBV3-2); D is undetermined. The germline CDR1 and CDR2 sequences are LGHDT and YNNKEL (reference sequence). V shed 1 base and J shed 1 base, with 7 bases lying between them. The CDR3 contains 14 residues. CDR3: CASSQVGRNTEAFF. The CDR3 DNA is TGTGCCAGCAGCCAAGTGGGGAGGAACACTGAAGCTTTCTTT.

The chain uses TRBV29-1 and TRBJ2-7; the match to TRBD1 covers 11 bases. V dropped 4 bases and J dropped 0; count of bases not matched to a gene: 2. There are 14 residues in the CDR3. Germline CDR1 SQVTM, CDR2 ANQGSEA. DNA of the CDR3: TGCAGCGTTGTTGGACAGGGGGCCTCCTACGAGCAGTACTTC. Encoded protein: CSVVGQGASYEQYF.

The V gene is TRBV18, the J gene TRBJ1-2; D is perhaps TRBD1 (5 bases). V lost 2 bases, J lost 0 bases, and 10 bases lay in between. Germline V gene sequence: CDR1 KGHSH, CDR2 LQKENI. The length of the CDR3 is 15 residues. The CDR3: CASSPFDSSNYGYTF. The CDR3 nucleotides read TGTGCCAGCTCACCATTCGACAGTTCTAACTATGGCTACACCTTC. Full variable domain (remainder filled in from reference TRBV18 and TRBJ1-2): NAGVMQNPRHLVRRRGQEARLRCSPMKGHSHVYWYRQLPEEGLKFMVYLQKENIIDESGMPKERFSAEFPKEGPSILRIQQVVRGDSAAYFCASSPFDSSNYGYTFGSGTRLTVV.

This chain joins TRBV4-3 and TRBJ2-3, with 9 bases matching TRBD1. Germline loops: CDR1 LGHNA, CDR2 YSLEER. With 0 bases clipped from V and 5 bases from J, the junction kept 6 bases outside the gene matches. The CDR3 sequence is 16 residues long. The CDR3: CASSQDLTGGRDTQYF. The CDR3 DNA is TGCGCCAGCAGCCAAGATTTAACAGGGGGCAGAGATACGCAGTATTTT.

This clone showed up just a few times. J is TRBJ2-1 and V is TRBV5-5, with TRBD1 as a possible D gene (5 bases). This CDR3 has 18 amino acids. Trimming removed 3 bases from V and 4 bases from J, with 23 bases in between. Germline V CDR1 and CDR2: SGHKS, YYEKEE (reference sequence). CDR3 bases: TGTGCCAGCAGCTCGCCCTCTAACAGGTCCCCAAGGTACAATGAGCAGTTCTTC. Its protein is CASSSPSNRSPRYNEQFF.